The present T cell receptor (beta chain) was sequenced within a study of identical twins. General observations from the study: Insertions were fewer in abundant cord blood beta clonotypes, whereas memory repertoires showed none of this pattern. Out-of-frame alpha sequences common to twins were enriched for low generation probability. Invariant MAIT and iNKT cells may have partly biased zero-insertion analyses. In monozygotic twins, models underestimated the sharing of out-of-frame TCR alpha.

MiXCR was run by TCRdb on the 5' RACE reads, yielding one entry per CDR3 protein. The sample gives about 450,000 distinct CDR3 sequences, roughly 18% of which show up once; less than 15% is in the top ten. The CDR3 runs to 19 residues. The germline gives CDR1 SGHAT, CDR2 FQDESV (reference sequence). V dropped 1 base and J dropped 0 bases, with 19 bases sitting between them. Details on this clonotype: Its antigen is undetermined.

The origin of this receptor is a man over 45 in good health. Material for sequencing was naive T cells sorted from blood. The chain recombines TRBV11-1 with TRBJ2-1, with D perhaps matching TRBD2 (5 bases). Written as DNA, the CDR3 is TGTGCCAGCAGCTTAGGCGGGTGGTGGGATGGAGGCTCCTACAATGAGCAGTTCTTC. Translation gives CASSLGGWWDGGSYNEQFF.